This is a list of T cell receptor beta chains from one sample in a study of T cell changes during pregnancy in multiple sclerosis. Clones were sequenced by immunoSEQ multiplex PCR, and TCRdb holds only the in-frame ones, with some missing. The data show tens of thousands of clones, 85% to 90% seen once. The sample in question was peripheral blood, obtained in the first trimester of pregnancy. These receptors were taken from a female donor in good health, enrolled as a control in a pregnancy study. The CDR3 runs from the conserved cysteine through the conserved F or W. A D gene is named only where the DNA matches it firmly. Rows give clone size only sometimes, using once, few, many, or a class for an expanded clone.

v_gene: TRBV14
j_gene: TRBJ2-2
d_gene: -
abundance: few
CDR3nt: TGTGCCAGCAGTCCCTACCCCGGGGAGCTGTTTTTT
CDR3aa: CASSPYPGELFF

v_gene: TRBV5-5
j_gene: TRBJ2-7
d_gene: TRBD2
abundance: -
CDR3nt: TGTGCCAGCAGCTTGAGCGGGGGGCCATACGAGCAGTACTTC
CDR3aa: CASSLSGGPYEQYF

v_gene: TRBV25-1
j_gene: TRBJ1-1
d_gene: -
abundance: -
CDR3nt: TGTGCCAGCAGTGTTCAGGGATACACTGAAGCTTTCTTT
CDR3aa: CASSVQGYTEAFF

v_gene: TRBV4-1
j_gene: TRBJ1-2
d_gene: TRBD1
abundance: once
CDR3nt: TGCGCCAGCAGTGGACAGGGGACCGACTATGGCTACACCTTC
CDR3aa: CASSGQGTDYGYTF

v_gene: TRBV7-9
j_gene: TRBJ2-3
d_gene: TRBD2
abundance: -
CDR3nt: TGTGCCAGCAGCTTGACTAGCGGGGGGGGACCTAGCACAGATACGCAGTATTTT
CDR3aa: CASSLTSGGGPSTDTQYF

v_gene: TRBV7-3
j_gene: TRBJ2-5
d_gene: TRBD2
abundance: -
CDR3nt: TGTGCCAGCAGCTTACTAGCGGGGGAGTGGGAGACCCAGTACTTC
CDR3aa: CASSLLAGEWETQYF

v_gene: TRBV7-6
j_gene: TRBJ1-2
d_gene: TRBD1
abundance: -
CDR3nt: TGTGCCAGCAGCTTAAAAGGGACAGGGAGTAGCGGCTACACCTTC
CDR3aa: CASSLKGTGSSGYTF

v_gene: TRBV11-2
j_gene: TRBJ1-1
d_gene: -
abundance: -
CDR3nt: TGTGCCAGCAGCGGGCCTAGAAGAGGGACTATGAGCACTGAAGCTTTCTTT
CDR3aa: CASSGPRRGTMSTEAFF

v_gene: TRBV7-6
j_gene: TRBJ2-1
d_gene: -
abundance: -
CDR3nt: TGTGCCAGCAGGGTGGAGGTTAGCCCCTACAATGAGCAGTTCTTC
CDR3aa: CASRVEVSPYNEQFF

v_gene: TRBV9
j_gene: TRBJ2-1
d_gene: TRBD1
abundance: -
CDR3nt: TGTGCCAGCAGCACTATTGAACAGGGGGGAAACTACAATGAGCAGTTCTTC
CDR3aa: CASSTIEQGGNYNEQFF

v_gene: TRBV25-1
j_gene: TRBJ1-2
d_gene: -
abundance: few
CDR3nt: TGTGCCAGCAGTGAACGGGGGGCGAACGGCTACACCTTC
CDR3aa: CASSERGANGYTF

v_gene: TRBV4-2
j_gene: TRBJ2-7
d_gene: TRBD2
abundance: once
CDR3nt: TGTGCCAGCAGCCCGGGAGGGGGGTCCTACGAGCAGTACTTC
CDR3aa: CASSPGGGSYEQYF

v_gene: TRBV29-1
j_gene: TRBJ2-6
d_gene: -
abundance: -
CDR3nt: TGCAGCGTTGATTGGCGCCCGGGTAGGTCTGGGGCCAACGTCCTGACTTTC
CDR3aa: CSVDWRPGRSGANVLTF

v_gene: TRBV18
j_gene: TRBJ2-2
d_gene: -
abundance: -
CDR3nt: TGTGCCAGCTCTCTCACTAGTGCTAGCGCCGGGGAGCTGTTTTTT
CDR3aa: CASSLTSASAGELFF

v_gene: TRBV6-5
j_gene: TRBJ2-7
d_gene: TRBD1
abundance: -
CDR3nt: TGTGCCAGCAGTTCACTCACAGGGGGCGCCGCCTACGAGCAGTACTTC
CDR3aa: CASSSLTGGAAYEQYF

v_gene: TRBV6-5
j_gene: TRBJ1-1
d_gene: -
abundance: -
CDR3nt: TGTGCCAGCAGTTACTCGGCACAGACAAACACTGAAGCTTTCTTT
CDR3aa: CASSYSAQTNTEAFF

v_gene: TRBV6-5
j_gene: TRBJ2-7
d_gene: TRBD2
abundance: -
CDR3nt: TGTGCCAGCAGTTTTTACGGGACTAGAGACGAGCAGTACTTC
CDR3aa: CASSFYGTRDEQYF

v_gene: TRBV10-3
j_gene: TRBJ2-3
d_gene: TRBD2
abundance: -
CDR3nt: TGTGCCATCAGTGATGTAGCGGGGGAGGTAGATACGCAGTATTTT
CDR3aa: CAISDVAGEVDTQYF

v_gene: TRBV11-3
j_gene: TRBJ2-3
d_gene: -
abundance: -
CDR3nt: TGTGCCAGCAGCTTATCTGGGGGGGCGATAGATACGCAGTATTTT
CDR3aa: CASSLSGGAIDTQYF

v_gene: TRBV7-9
j_gene: TRBJ1-1
d_gene: -
abundance: -
CDR3nt: TGTGCCAGCAGCCCTGGACGGGAGGCCAAAGCTTTCTTT
CDR3aa: CASSPGREAKAFF

v_gene: TRBV7-2
j_gene: TRBJ1-2
d_gene: -
abundance: -
CDR3nt: TGTGCCAGCAGCTTAGCATTTTACGGAGGCAGTAGCTATGGCTACACCTTC
CDR3aa: CASSLAFYGGSSYGYTF

v_gene: TRBV4-3
j_gene: TRBJ2-5
d_gene: TRBD2
abundance: -
CDR3nt: TGCGCCAGCAGCCAAGATGTAGCGGGGGGCCTATCTGAGACCCAGTACTTC
CDR3aa: CASSQDVAGGLSETQYF

v_gene: TRBV5-4
j_gene: TRBJ2-2
d_gene: -
abundance: -
CDR3nt: TGTGCCAGCAACAACCCGAACACCGGGGAGCTGTTTTTT
CDR3aa: CASNNPNTGELFF

v_gene: TRBV19
j_gene: TRBJ2-1
d_gene: TRBD2
abundance: -
CDR3nt: TGTGCCAGTAGTACCTATAGCGGGGGGATCTCCTACAATGAGCAGTTCTTC
CDR3aa: CASSTYSGGISYNEQFF

v_gene: TRBV30
j_gene: TRBJ1-4
d_gene: TRBD1
abundance: -
CDR3nt: TGTGCCTGGAGTCCTTCAGATTCGGGACAGGGTTATGAAAAACTGTTTTTT
CDR3aa: CAWSPSDSGQGYEKLFF

v_gene: TRBV27
j_gene: TRBJ1-1
d_gene: -
abundance: -
CDR3nt: TGTGCCAGCAGTTTCTGGGGGACTGGGACTGAAGCTTTCTTT
CDR3aa: CASSFWGTGTEAFF

v_gene: TRBV7-9
j_gene: TRBJ1-5
d_gene: TRBD1
abundance: few
CDR3nt: TGTGCCAGCAGCCAGGGAGGCGGGACAGGGGGCGTTCAGCCCCAGCATTTT
CDR3aa: CASSQGGGTGGVQPQHF

v_gene: TRBV6-1
j_gene: TRBJ1-2
d_gene: -
abundance: -
CDR3nt: TGTGCCAGCAGTGCTTTGGGCGGGGGACTCAACTATGGCTACACCTTC
CDR3aa: CASSALGGGLNYGYTF

v_gene: TRBV19
j_gene: TRBJ2-5
d_gene: -
abundance: once
CDR3nt: TGTGCCAGTAGTATAGGGTACGGAGTAGGGGGATGGGAGACCCAGTACTTC
CDR3aa: CASSIGYGVGGWETQYF

v_gene: TRBV5-1
j_gene: TRBJ1-5
d_gene: TRBD1
abundance: -
CDR3nt: TGCGCCAGCAGCTTGGAGGGGACAGCTAATCAGCCCCAGCATTTT
CDR3aa: CASSLEGTANQPQHF

v_gene: TRBV7-8
j_gene: TRBJ1-5
d_gene: -
abundance: once
CDR3nt: TGTGCCAGCAGCTTAGTGGCGGGGCAGGGAAGCAATCAGCCCCAGCATTTT
CDR3aa: CASSLVAGQGSNQPQHF

v_gene: TRBV6-4
j_gene: TRBJ2-2
d_gene: TRBD2
abundance: -
CDR3nt: TGTGCCAGCAGTGTTAGCGGGGGGAACACCGGGGAGCTGTTTTTT
CDR3aa: CASSVSGGNTGELFF

v_gene: TRBV27
j_gene: TRBJ1-5
d_gene: -
abundance: -
CDR3nt: TGTGCCAGCAGCCTAACGAGCAATCAGCCCCAGCATTTT
CDR3aa: CASSLTSNQPQHF

v_gene: TRBV7-2
j_gene: TRBJ1-2
d_gene: TRBD1
abundance: -
CDR3nt: TGTGCCAGCACCCCACCAAAGGGGGCGTTCGGCTATGGCTACACCTTC
CDR3aa: CASTPPKGAFGYGYTF

v_gene: TRBV11-3
j_gene: TRBJ1-2
d_gene: TRBD1
abundance: once
CDR3nt: TGTGCCAGCAGCCAACCTCGACAGGGAACTAACTATGGCTACACCTTC
CDR3aa: CASSQPRQGTNYGYTF

v_gene: TRBV14
j_gene: TRBJ1-3
d_gene: -
abundance: -
CDR3nt: TGTGCCAGCAGCCATGCCGGGACACTAAACACCATATATTTT
CDR3aa: CASSHAGTLNTIYF

v_gene: TRBV15
j_gene: TRBJ1-2
d_gene: TRBD1
abundance: -
CDR3nt: TGTGCCACCAGGGACAAGAGGGGGCTAGGCTACACCTTC
CDR3aa: CATRDKRGLGYTF

v_gene: TRBV7-2
j_gene: TRBJ2-7
d_gene: TRBD2
abundance: -
CDR3nt: TGTGCCAGCAGCACGACTAGCGGGGCCTACGAGCAGTACTTC
CDR3aa: CASSTTSGAYEQYF

v_gene: TRBV6-5
j_gene: TRBJ2-7
d_gene: TRBD2
abundance: -
CDR3nt: TGTGCCAGCAGGAGGAGTAGCGGGGTCTCCTACGAGCAGTACTTC
CDR3aa: CASRRSSGVSYEQYF

v_gene: TRBV7-9
j_gene: TRBJ1-1
d_gene: -
abundance: -
CDR3nt: TGTGCCAGCAGCTTAGTCCAGAACACTGAAGCTTTCTTT
CDR3aa: CASSLVQNTEAFF

v_gene: TRBV5-1
j_gene: TRBJ2-5
d_gene: -
abundance: once
CDR3nt: TGCGCCAGCAGCTCGGACAGAAGCCAAGAGACCCAGTACTTC
CDR3aa: CASSSDRSQETQYF

v_gene: TRBV12-5
j_gene: TRBJ2-5
d_gene: -
abundance: -
CDR3nt: TGTGCTAGTGGTGCCCAGGGCCTGAATCAAGAGACCCAGTACTTC
CDR3aa: CASGAQGLNQETQYF

v_gene: TRBV5-4
j_gene: TRBJ2-1
d_gene: TRBD1
abundance: -
CDR3nt: TGTGCCAGCAGCTTTAAAATAGGGACAGGGGTTTTAGAGAATGAGCAGTTCTTC
CDR3aa: CASSFKIGTGVLENEQFF

v_gene: TRBV5-3
j_gene: TRBJ2-7
d_gene: TRBD2
abundance: -
CDR3nt: TGTGCCAGAAGCTTGTCCCCTAGCGGGGGGGTCTACGAGCAGTACTTC
CDR3aa: CARSLSPSGGVYEQYF

v_gene: TRBV27
j_gene: TRBJ2-3
d_gene: TRBD1
abundance: once
CDR3nt: TGTGCCAGCAGCAGGGGGAGCACAGATACGCAGTATTTT
CDR3aa: CASSRGSTDTQYF